This T cell receptor (beta chain) emerged from a study of CD8+ T cells in alopecia areata. General study points: Affected scalp, especially in alopecia totalis/universalis, had a higher clonality than normal scalp did.

RNA extraction was followed by reverse transcription into cDNA, which acted as the sequencing template. Assay used: immunoSEQ multiplex PCR; TCRdb lists only in-frame clones, some missing. This repertoire shows tens of thousands of clones, roughly 47% found once; its top ten account for about 6%. The germline V gene has CDR1 GTSNPN and CDR2 SVGIG (reference sequence). This CDR3 is 13 amino acids long. Trimming cost V 0 bases and J 4 bases, with 9 bases left between them. Alopecia areata patients gave lesional scalp punch biopsies and peripheral blood samples. Sorted out of PBMCs were CD4+ T cells and CD8+ T cells. Concerning this clone: Its target is not known.

Specimen: NKG2D-high CD8+ T cells sorted from blood. V gene TRBV30 combines with J gene TRBJ1-1, with D possibly TRBD1 on 5 matching bases. The sequence came from a human donor with alopecia areata. This CDR3 is CAWSVNGATEAFF. The CDR3 DNA follows: TGTGCCTGGAGTGTAAATGGGGCCACTGAAGCTTTCTTT.